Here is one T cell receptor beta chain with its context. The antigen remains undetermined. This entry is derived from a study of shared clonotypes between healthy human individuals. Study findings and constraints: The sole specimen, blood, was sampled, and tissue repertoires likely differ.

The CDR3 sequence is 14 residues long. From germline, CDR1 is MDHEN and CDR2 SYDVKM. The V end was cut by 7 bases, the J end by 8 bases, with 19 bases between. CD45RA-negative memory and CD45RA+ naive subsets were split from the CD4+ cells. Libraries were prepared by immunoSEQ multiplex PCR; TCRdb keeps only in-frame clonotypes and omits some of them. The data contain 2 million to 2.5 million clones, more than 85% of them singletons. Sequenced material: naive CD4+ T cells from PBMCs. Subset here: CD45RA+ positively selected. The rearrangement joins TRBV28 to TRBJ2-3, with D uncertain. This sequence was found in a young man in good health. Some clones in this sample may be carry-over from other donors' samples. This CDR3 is CASTWGYSLGTQYF. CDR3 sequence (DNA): TGTGCCAGCACCTGGGGTTACTCTCTAGGTACGCAGTATTTT.